This TCR beta chain was sequenced in a study of T cells in Graves' hyperthyroidism and ophthalmopathy. Amplification targeted TCR beta CDR3 regions from RNA transcripts. TCR CDR3 underwent first-round RT-PCR with the HTBI primer set. TCRdb independently ran MiXCR on the multiplex PCR reads; one entry per CDR3 protein. The sample holds 480,000 or so distinct CDR3 sequences, approximately 49% seen once. V shed 3 bases, J shed 6 bases, and the junction held 7 bases outside the gene matches. This CDR3 is 14 amino acids long. Per the germline V gene, CDR1 is DFQATT and CDR2 is SNEGSKA (reference sequence).

The sample taken for sequencing was peripheral blood or thyroid tissue (not recorded which). This TCR came from an adult woman with Graves' disease, either hyperthyroidism or ophthalmopathy (not recorded which). This chain uses TRBV20-1 with TRBJ2-2, with 7 bases lining up with TRBD1. In DNA, the CDR3 is TGCAGTGCTAGTTCGGGTCAGGGGGCCGGGGAGCTGTTTTTT. Its translation: CSASSGQGAGELFF.